These 17 T cell receptor beta chains came from one sample sequenced in a study of blood T cell repertoires in COVID-19. Profiled with immunoSEQ multiplex PCR; TCRdb holds only in-frame clones, not every one. The data hold 390,000 or so clones, with around 83% observed a single time. Sequencing input: PBMCs or T cells enriched from blood (not recorded which). The receptors were sampled from a woman aged 45-65 years who had recovered from COVID-19.

V and J are TRBV4-2 and TRBJ1-2; no clear D gene. Trimming removed 0 bases at V and 4 bases at J, with 6 bases between. CDR3 length equals 13 residues. Germline V gene lookup returns CDR1 LGHNA and CDR2 YNFKEQ. The CDR3 spells CASSQDRTYGYTF. The CDR3 coding sequence is TGTGCCAGCAGCCAAGATAGAACCTATGGCTACACCTTC.

This clone was seen a few times. This rearrangement joins TRBV7-2 to TRBJ2-1; D perhaps matches TRBD2 (6 bases). Per germline, CDR1 SGHTA and CDR2 FQGNSA. The V end lost 5 bases, the J end lost 8 bases, and 19 bases lay between the germline ends. The CDR3 consists of 15 residues. CDR3 nucleotide sequence: TGTGCCAGCAGCCCTCCTAGCGCCCCGTGGTATGAGCAGTTCTTC. Amino acid sequence: CASSPPSAPWYEQFF.

The chain uses TRBV6-1 and TRBJ2-7, with D maybe TRBD1 (5 bases). This CDR3 is 15 amino acids long. Germline CDR1 MNHNS, CDR2 SASEGT. V lost 0 bases to trimming and J lost 3 bases, with 12 bases between them. The CDR3 loop reads CASSEAGQGYYEQYF. The DNA for the CDR3 is TGTGCCAGCAGTGAAGCGGGGCAGGGATACTACGAGCAGTACTTC.

This clone showed up just a few times. J is TRBJ1-6 and V is TRBV6-5; 7 nucleotides line up with TRBD1. The CDR3 consists of 14 residues. V trimming: 7 bases; J trimming: 7 bases; junction bases outside the gene matches: 7. In germline, CDR1 is MNHEY, CDR2 SVGAGI. CDR3 sequence (DNA): TGTGCCAGCATTACCGGGACAGTCAATTCACCCCTCCACTTT. It translates to CASITGTVNSPLHF.

The chain carries TRBV2 and TRBJ1-1, with 8 bases fitting TRBD1. The V gene's germline CDR1 is SNHLY and CDR2 FYNNEI. V dropped 4 bases and J dropped 1; count of bases not matched to a gene: 8. The CDR3 contains 16 residues. In nucleotides, the CDR3 is TGTGCCAGCAGTGGACAGGGGCGCTTGAAGAACACTGAAGCTTTCTTT. It yields the protein CASSGQGRLKNTEAFF.

V and J are TRBV4-2 and TRBJ1-5, with 8 bases that match TRBD1. The trim removed 2 bases at V and 7 bases at J, leaving 16 bases unmatched. There are 18 residues in the CDR3. CDR1 and CDR2 from the germline V gene are LGHNA and YNFKEQ. CDR3 in DNA: TGTGCCAGCAGCCAACAGGAGGCAGGGGGCGCGCGGGACCAGCCCCAGCATTTT. Its translation is CASSQQEAGGARDQPQHF.

The chain carries TRBV29-1 and TRBJ2-7; TRBD1 aligns across 10 bases. Germline assignment: CDR1 SQVTM and CDR2 ANQGSEA. This CDR3 has 16 residues. J gave up 2 bases and V 1 base, and 8 bases lay outside the gene matches. In DNA, the CDR3 is TGCAGCGTTGAAGGCATCGGGGACAGGGGTCCCTACGAGCAGTACTTC. This codes for CSVEGIGDRGPYEQYF.

This chain joins TRBV7-2 and TRBJ2-7; 7 bases fit TRBD2. Germline trimming cut 2 bases from V and 2 bases from J; bases unmatched to any gene: 6. The CDR3 sequence is 15 residues long. From germline, CDR1 is SGHTA and CDR2 FQGNSA. CDR3 loop: CASSLPAGITYEQYF. The CDR3 DNA reads as TGTGCCAGCAGCTTACCAGCGGGGATAACCTACGAGCAGTACTTC.

The V gene is TRBV7-2, the J gene TRBJ2-5, with 9 bases identical to TRBD2. The junction had 4 bases not matched to a gene; V was cut back by 1 base and J by 4 bases. The CDR3 loop spans 15 amino acids. The germline V gene encodes CDR1 SGHTA and CDR2 FQGNSA. The CDR3 sequence is CASSLVRGGRETQYF. For the CDR3, the DNA is TGTGCCAGCAGCTTAGTGCGGGGGGGCCGAGAGACCCAGTACTTC.

In this sample, this clone turned up a few times. The DNA of the CDR3 is TGTGCCAGCAGCTCCCTAGCGGGAAAGAATGAGCAGTTCTTC. Amino acids: CASSSLAGKNEQFF. This chain joins TRBV11-2 and TRBJ2-1; 9 nucleotides line up with TRBD2. V lost 4 bases and J lost 7; bases outside the gene matches: 5. There are 14 residues in the CDR3. Germline CDR1 reads SGHAT; CDR2 reads FQNNGV.

The V call is TRBV7-2, the J call TRBJ2-5, with 12 bases lining up with TRBD2. The CDR3 totals 15 residues. Germline CDR1 SGHTA, CDR2 FQGNSA. The junction had 0 bases not matched to a gene; V was cut back by 2 bases and J by 2 bases. The CDR3 reads CASSLLAGGQETQYF. The CDR3 DNA reads TGTGCCAGCAGCTTACTAGCGGGGGGGCAAGAGACCCAGTACTTC.

The CDR3 reads CAWYHSPTEAFF. DNA for the CDR3: TGTGCCTGGTATCACAGTCCCACTGAAGCTTTCTTT. The V gene is TRBV30, the J gene TRBJ1-1; D uncertain. Per the germline V gene, CDR1 is GTSNPN and CDR2 is SVGIG (reference sequence). Trimming shortened V by 5 bases and J by 4 bases, and 11 bases separated the two germline ends. The CDR3 has 12 residues. Variable domain in full (rest from reference TRBV30 and TRBJ1-1): SQTIHQWPATLVQPVGSPLSLECTVEGTSNPNLYWYRQAAGRGLQLLFYSVGIGQISSEVPQNLSASRPQDRQFILSSKKLLLSDSGFYLCAWYHSPTEAFFGQGTRLTVV.

This clone was observed a single time. The chain combines TRBV5-4 with TRBJ1-1, with 12 nucleotides matching TRBD1. Germline assignment: CDR1 SGHNT and CDR2 YYREEE (reference sequence). The CDR3 contains 17 residues. Trimming took 3 bases from V and 7 from J; bases not matched to a gene: 13. This CDR3 reads CASSSSGQGAGYGEAFF. The DNA for the CDR3 is TGTGCCAGCAGCTCCTCGGGACAGGGGGCGGGATATGGTGAAGCTTTCTTT. Full variable domain (outside the CDR3, taken from reference TRBV5-4 and TRBJ1-1): ETGVTQSPTHLIKTRGQQVTLRCSSQSGHNTVSWYQQALGQGPQFIFQYYREEENGRGNFPPRFSGLQFPNYSSELNVNALELDDSALYLCASSSSGQGAGYGEAFFGQGTRLTVV.

The V call is TRBV18, the J call TRBJ2-1; the D gene is possibly TRBD2 (5 bases). There are 15 residues in the CDR3. The V end lost 1 base, the J end lost 8 bases, and 15 bases lay between the germline ends. Germline V CDR1 and CDR2: KGHSH, LQKENI. The CDR3 reads CASSPLREQRDEQFF. CDR3 DNA: TGTGCCAGCTCACCACTGAGGGAACAAAGAGATGAGCAGTTCTTC.

This chain links TRBV6-2 or TRBV6-3 with TRBJ1-5; 10 bases fit TRBD1. CDR3 length: 15 residues. CDR1 MNHEY and CDR2 SVGEGT come from the germline V gene. Losses at the gene ends were 4 bases for V and 6 bases for J; bases not matched to a gene: 6. The CDR3 region has the DNA TGTGCCAGCAGTTGGGACAGGGGAACGACTCAGCCCCAGCATTTT. Translating gives CASSWDRGTTQPQHF.

The J gene is TRBJ1-1, the V gene TRBV7-9, with D uncertain. Germline V gene data show CDR1 as SEHNR and CDR2 as FQNEAQ (reference sequence). Trimming took off 8 bases at V and 3 bases at J, with 16 bases between the two ends. This CDR3 spans 14 amino acids. The CDR3 region has the DNA TGTGCCAGCGCCCTTTTGAGGTGGGACACTGAAGCTTTCTTT. The encoded protein is CASALLRWDTEAFF. Full variable domain (remainder filled in from reference TRBV7-9 and TRBJ1-1): DTGVSQNPRHKITKRGQNVTFRCDPISEHNRLYWYRQTLGQGPEFLTYFQNEAQLEKSRLLSDRFSAERPKGSFSTLEIQRTEQGDSAMYLCASALLRWDTEAFFGQGTRLTVV.

This rearrangement joins TRBV7-8 to TRBJ2-2; a possible D gene is TRBD1 (5 bases). CDR3 length: 14 amino acids. V was cut by 4 bases and J by 5 bases, with 11 bases left in between. In germline, CDR1 is SGHVS, CDR2 FQNEAQ. The CDR3 spells CASSSQGRTGELFF. The CDR3 nucleotides read TGTGCCAGCAGCTCCCAGGGAAGAACCGGGGAGCTGTTTTTT.